This T cell receptor (beta chain) was observed in a study of blood T cells in healthy people across ages. This CDR3 is built from 15 residues. The germline V gene has CDR1 SQVTM and CDR2 ANQGSEA. A sample-barcoded 5' primer and a J-beta primer mix were used in a second PCR of roughly 7 to 11 cycles. TCRdb redid the calling of the 5' RACE reads with MiXCR, one entry per CDR3 protein. The sample consists of some 640,000 distinct CDR3 sequences, about 30% of them appearing once. This clonotype was seen repeatedly, ten times or more. Its antigen is undetermined. Being one base from a much bigger clone, this may be a read error. They isolated at least 6.5 million PBMCs from each sample. Broader study findings: Because sorting was not performed, PBMCs prevented conclusive naive versus antigen-experienced comparison. Higher diversity and more naive CD4+ cells were features of long-lived donors, compared to aged donors.

This TCR came from a woman aged 80 or over in good health. The rearrangement joins TRBV29-1 to TRBJ2-1; TRBD1 matches 7 bases. The last part of the DNA fits TRBJ2-7 better; the J call may be wrong. Sequences were obtained from blood. CDR3 bases: TGCAGCGGTACAGGGGAGCTTAGCTCCTACAATGAGCAGTACTTC. Residues: CSGTGELSSYNEQYF.